What follows describes a single T cell receptor beta chain. The data derive from a study of CD8+CD57+ T cells in acquired aplastic anemia. Investigators profiled TCR beta VDJ and CDR3 from genomic DNA template. TCRdb itself ran the reads through MiXCR, one entry per CDR3 protein. The table shows about 81,000 distinct CDR3 sequences, with more than 40% occurring only once. Sequencing input: sorted CD4+, CD8+, or CD8+CD57+ T cells (not recorded which) from PBMCs. The source is a human donor in good health, serving as a control.

The CDR3 DNA reads as TGTGCCAGCAGTGGAGCCCTGACACCGGTTGCTGAAGCTTTCTTT. This translates into CASSGALTPVAEAFF. This sequence joins TRBV25-1 and TRBJ1-1; D gene unclear. The CDR3 runs 15 residues. CDR1 is MGHDK and CDR2 is SYGVNS in the germline V gene. V lost 4 bases and J lost 6, with 18 bases in between.